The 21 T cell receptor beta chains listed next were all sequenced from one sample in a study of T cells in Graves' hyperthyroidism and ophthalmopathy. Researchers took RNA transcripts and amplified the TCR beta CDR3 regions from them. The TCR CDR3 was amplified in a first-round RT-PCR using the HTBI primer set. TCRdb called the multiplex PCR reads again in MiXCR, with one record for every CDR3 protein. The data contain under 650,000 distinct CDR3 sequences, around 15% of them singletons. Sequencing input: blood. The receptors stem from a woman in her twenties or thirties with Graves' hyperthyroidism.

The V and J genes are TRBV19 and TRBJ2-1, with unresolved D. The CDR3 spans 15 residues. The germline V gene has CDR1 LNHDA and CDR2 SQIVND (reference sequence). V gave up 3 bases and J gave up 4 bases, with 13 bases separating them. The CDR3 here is CASSIRGRPYNEQFF. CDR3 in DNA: TGTGCCAGTAGTATTCGCGGCCGCCCTTACAATGAGCAGTTCTTC.

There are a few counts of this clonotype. The DNA of the CDR3 is TGTGCCAGCAGTTTATCGGGGGCGGGGCGCTCTGGAAACACCATATATTTT. Translation gives CASSLSGAGRSGNTIYF. J is TRBJ1-3 and V is TRBV12-3 or TRBV12-4, with a weak D call TRBD1 (6 bases). The CDR3 totals 17 residues. The V end was cut by 2 bases, the J end by 0 bases, with 14 bases between.

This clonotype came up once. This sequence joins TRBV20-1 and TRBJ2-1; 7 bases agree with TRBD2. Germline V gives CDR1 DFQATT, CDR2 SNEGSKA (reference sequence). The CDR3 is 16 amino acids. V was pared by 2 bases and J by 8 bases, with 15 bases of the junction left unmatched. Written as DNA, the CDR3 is TGCAGTGCTAGATACGGAGCGGGACTACAATTTTATGAGCAGTTCTTC. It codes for CSARYGAGLQFYEQFF.

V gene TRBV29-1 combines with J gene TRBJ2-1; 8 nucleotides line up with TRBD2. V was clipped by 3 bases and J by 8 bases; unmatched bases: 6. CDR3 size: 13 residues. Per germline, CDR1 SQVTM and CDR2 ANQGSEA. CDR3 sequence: CSVDPAGVDEQFF. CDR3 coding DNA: TGCAGCGTTGATCCAGCGGGAGTGGATGAGCAGTTCTTC.

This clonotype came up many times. CDR3: CASSFSAHNEQFF. DNA of the CDR3: TGTGCCAGCAGTTTCAGTGCCCACAATGAGCAGTTCTTC. J is TRBJ2-1 and V is TRBV12-3 or TRBV12-4; no clear D. The CDR3 has 13 amino acids. Trimming took 3 bases from V and 5 from J, leaving 8 bases between them.

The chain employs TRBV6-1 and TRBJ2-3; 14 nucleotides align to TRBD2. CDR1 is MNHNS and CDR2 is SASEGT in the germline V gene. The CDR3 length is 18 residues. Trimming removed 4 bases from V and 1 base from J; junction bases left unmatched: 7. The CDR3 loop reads CASSGTSGRMSCTDTQYF. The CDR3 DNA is TGTGCCAGCAGTGGGACTAGCGGGAGGATGTCGTGCACAGATACGCAGTATTTT.

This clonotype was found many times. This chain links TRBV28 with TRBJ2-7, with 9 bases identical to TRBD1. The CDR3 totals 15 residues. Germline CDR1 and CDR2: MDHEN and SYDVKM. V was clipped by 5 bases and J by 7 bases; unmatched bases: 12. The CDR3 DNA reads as TGTGCCAGCAGTCACCGGGACAGGGTTCCTCTGGAGCAGTACTTC. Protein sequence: CASSHRDRVPLEQYF.

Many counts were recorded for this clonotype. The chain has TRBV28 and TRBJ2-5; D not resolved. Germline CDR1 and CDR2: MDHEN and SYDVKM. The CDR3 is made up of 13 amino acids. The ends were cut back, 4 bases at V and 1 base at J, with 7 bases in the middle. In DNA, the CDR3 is TGTGCCAGCAGTTACGTCATCCAAGAGACCCAGTACTTC. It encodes CASSYVIQETQYF.

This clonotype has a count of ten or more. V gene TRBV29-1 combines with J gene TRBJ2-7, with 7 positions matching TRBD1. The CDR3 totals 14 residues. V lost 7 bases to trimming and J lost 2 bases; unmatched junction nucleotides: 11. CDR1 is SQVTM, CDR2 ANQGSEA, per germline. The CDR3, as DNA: TGCAGCGCCGATACCGGGACAGATACCTACGAGCAGTACTTC. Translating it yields CSADTGTDTYEQYF.

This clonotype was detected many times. The CDR3, as DNA: TGTGCCAGCTACTACAATGAGTACCAGTTCTTC. It encodes CASYYNEYQFF. The genes are TRBV6-2 or TRBV6-3 and TRBJ2-1; no definite D call. This CDR3 has 11 amino acids. Germline loops: CDR1 MNHEY, CDR2 SVGEGT. V was shortened by 8 bases and J by 13 bases, with 15 bases between the two germline ends.

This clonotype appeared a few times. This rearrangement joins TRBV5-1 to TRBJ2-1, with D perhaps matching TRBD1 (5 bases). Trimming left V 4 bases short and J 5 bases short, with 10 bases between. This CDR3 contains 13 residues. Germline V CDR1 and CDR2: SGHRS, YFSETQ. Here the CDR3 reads CASSTGPNNEQFF. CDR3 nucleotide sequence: TGCGCCAGCAGCACAGGCCCAAACAATGAGCAGTTCTTC.

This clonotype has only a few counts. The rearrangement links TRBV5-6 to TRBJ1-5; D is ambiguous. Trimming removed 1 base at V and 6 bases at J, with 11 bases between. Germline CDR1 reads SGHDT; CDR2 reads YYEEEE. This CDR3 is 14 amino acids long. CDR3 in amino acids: CASSLWSRAQPQHF. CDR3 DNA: TGTGCCAGCAGCTTGTGGTCCCGAGCTCAGCCCCAGCATTTT.

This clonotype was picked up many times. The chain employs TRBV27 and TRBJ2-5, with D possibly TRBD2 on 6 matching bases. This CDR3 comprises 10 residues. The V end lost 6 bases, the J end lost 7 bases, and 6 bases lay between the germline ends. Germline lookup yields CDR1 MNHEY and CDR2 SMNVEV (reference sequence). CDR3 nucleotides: TGTGCCAGCAGGGAGGGGACCCAGTACTTC. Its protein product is CASREGTQYF.

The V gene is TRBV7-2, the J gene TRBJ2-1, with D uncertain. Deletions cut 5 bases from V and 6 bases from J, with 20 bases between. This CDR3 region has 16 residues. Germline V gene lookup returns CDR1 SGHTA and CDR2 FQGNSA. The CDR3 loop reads CASSQYTSDGGNEQFF. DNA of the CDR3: TGTGCCAGCAGCCAATATACCTCTGACGGCGGCAATGAGCAGTTCTTC.

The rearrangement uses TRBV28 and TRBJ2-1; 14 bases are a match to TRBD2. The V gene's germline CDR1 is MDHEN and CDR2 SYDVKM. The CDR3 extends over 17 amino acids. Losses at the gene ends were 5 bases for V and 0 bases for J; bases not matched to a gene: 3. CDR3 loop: CASSQTSGRGSYNEQFF. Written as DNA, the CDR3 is TGTGCCAGCAGTCAGACTAGCGGGAGGGGCTCCTACAATGAGCAGTTCTTC.

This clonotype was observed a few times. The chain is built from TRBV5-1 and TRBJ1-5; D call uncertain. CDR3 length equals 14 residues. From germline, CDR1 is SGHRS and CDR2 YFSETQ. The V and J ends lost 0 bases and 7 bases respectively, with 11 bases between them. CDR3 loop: CASSLASGGQPQHF. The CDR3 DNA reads TGCGCCAGCAGCTTGGCCTCGGGAGGGCAGCCCCAGCATTTT.

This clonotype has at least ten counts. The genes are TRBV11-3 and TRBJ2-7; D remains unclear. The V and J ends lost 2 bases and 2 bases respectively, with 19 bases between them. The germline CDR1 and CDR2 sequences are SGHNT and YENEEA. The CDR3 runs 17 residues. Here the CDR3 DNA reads TGTGCCAGCAGCTTAATCCCTCTCCCGACTCTAACCTACGAGCAGTACTTC. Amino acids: CASSLIPLPTLTYEQYF.

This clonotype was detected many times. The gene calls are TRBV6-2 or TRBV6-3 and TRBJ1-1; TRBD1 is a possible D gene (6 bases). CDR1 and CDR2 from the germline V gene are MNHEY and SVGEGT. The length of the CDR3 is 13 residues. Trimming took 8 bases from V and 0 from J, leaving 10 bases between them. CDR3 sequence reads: CASGQFMNTEAFF. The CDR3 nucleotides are TGTGCCAGCGGACAGTTCATGAACACTGAAGCTTTCTTT.

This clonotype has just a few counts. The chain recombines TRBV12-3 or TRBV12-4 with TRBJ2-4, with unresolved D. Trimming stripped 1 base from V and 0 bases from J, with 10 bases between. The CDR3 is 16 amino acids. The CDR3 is CASSLGLLLAKNIQYF. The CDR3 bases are TGTGCCAGCAGTTTAGGGCTACTCCTAGCCAAAAACATTCAGTACTTC.

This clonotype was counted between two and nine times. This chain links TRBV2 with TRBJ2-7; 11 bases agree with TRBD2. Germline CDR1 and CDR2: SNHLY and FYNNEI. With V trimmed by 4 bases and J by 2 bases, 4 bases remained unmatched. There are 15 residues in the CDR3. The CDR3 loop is CASSAGTSGPYEQYF. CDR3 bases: TGTGCCAGCAGTGCCGGGACTAGCGGACCCTACGAGCAGTACTTC.

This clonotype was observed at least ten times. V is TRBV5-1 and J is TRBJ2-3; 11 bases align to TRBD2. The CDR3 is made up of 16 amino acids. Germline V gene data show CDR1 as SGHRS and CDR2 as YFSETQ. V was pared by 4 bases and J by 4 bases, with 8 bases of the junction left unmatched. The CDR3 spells CASSPGGLAGPDTQYF. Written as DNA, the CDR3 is TGCGCCAGCAGCCCGGGAGGACTAGCGGGCCCAGATACGCAGTATTTT. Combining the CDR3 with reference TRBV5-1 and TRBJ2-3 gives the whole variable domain KAGVTQTPRYLIKTRGQQVTLSCSPISGHRSVSWYQQTPGQGLQFLFEYFSETQRNKGNFPGRFSGRQFSNSRSEMNVSTLELGDSALYLCASSPGGLAGPDTQYFGPGTRLTVL.